One and the same sample provided the 2 T cell receptor beta chains below, sequenced in a study of blood T cell repertoires in COVID-19. Clones were sequenced by immunoSEQ multiplex PCR, and TCRdb holds only the in-frame ones, with some missing. The sample carries a few hundred thousand clones, around 89% recorded once. The material sequenced was PBMCs or T cells enriched from blood (not recorded which). The source of these receptors is a man aged 25 to 45 who had recovered from COVID-19.

Turning to this clone: With a much larger clone just one base away, this may be a read error. V and J are TRBV3-1 (or the pseudogene TRBV3-2) and TRBJ2-7, with D perhaps matching TRBD1 (6 bases). V dropped 1 base and J dropped 6 bases, with 10 bases sitting between them. CDR3 length: 13 amino acids. Germline CDR1 LGHDT, CDR2 YNNKEL (reference sequence). CDR3 region: CASSQAQGCEQYF. CDR3 coding DNA: TGTGCCAGCAGCCAAGCGCAGGGGTGCGAGCAGTACTTC.

This chain joins TRBV7-8 and TRBJ1-1; TRBD1 matches at 7 bases. Germline CDR1 reads SGHVS; CDR2 reads FQNEAQ. This CDR3 contains 16 residues. V lost 1 base, J lost 5 bases, and 10 bases stayed unmatched. CDR3 in amino acids: CASSLVQQGRRTEAFF. In nucleotides, the CDR3 is TGTGCCAGCAGCTTAGTCCAACAGGGGAGGAGAACTGAAGCTTTCTTT.